The following is a T cell receptor beta chain sequence with its context. V lost 2 bases and J 3 bases, leaving 10 bases between the germline ends. CDR3 length: 14 amino acids. This record comes from a study of T-cell memory formation after mild COVID-19. Each CDR3 protein is one row after TCRdb ran MiXCR on the 5' RACE reads. In the table there are 300,000 to 400,000 distinct CDR3 sequences, over 25% of which are singletons. The sequencing input was PBMCs or a T cell subset sorted from them (not recorded which). The source is an adult woman who had mild COVID-19 (a few samples of this study predate the infection). Cell type and time point are not known. This rearrangement joins TRBV12-3 or TRBV12-4 to TRBJ1-1; a weak D match, TRBD1 (5 bases). The CDR3 loop reads CASSLKAGYTEAFF. The CDR3 DNA is TGTGCCAGCAGTTTAAAGGCAGGGTACACTGAAGCTTTCTTT.